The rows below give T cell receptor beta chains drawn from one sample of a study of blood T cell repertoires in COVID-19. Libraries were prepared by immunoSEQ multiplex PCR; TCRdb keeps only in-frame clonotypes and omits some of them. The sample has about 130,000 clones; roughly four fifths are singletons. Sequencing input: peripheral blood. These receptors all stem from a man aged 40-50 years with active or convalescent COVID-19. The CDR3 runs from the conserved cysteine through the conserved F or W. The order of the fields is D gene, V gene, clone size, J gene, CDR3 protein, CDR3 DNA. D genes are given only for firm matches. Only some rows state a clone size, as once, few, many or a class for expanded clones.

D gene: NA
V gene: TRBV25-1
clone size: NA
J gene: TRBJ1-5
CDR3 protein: CASSDPGNNQPQHF
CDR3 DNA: TGTGCCAGCAGTGATCCGGGAAATAATCAGCCCCAGCATTTT

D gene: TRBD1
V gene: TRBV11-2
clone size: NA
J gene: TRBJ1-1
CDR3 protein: CASSLAGTGVGTEAFF
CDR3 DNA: TGTGCCAGCAGCTTAGCAGGGACAGGGGTAGGCACTGAAGCTTTCTTT

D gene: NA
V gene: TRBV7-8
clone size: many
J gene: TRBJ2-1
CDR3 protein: CASSPPGLGAREQFF
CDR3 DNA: TGTGCCAGCAGTCCACCGGGACTCGGGGCACGAGAGCAGTTCTTC

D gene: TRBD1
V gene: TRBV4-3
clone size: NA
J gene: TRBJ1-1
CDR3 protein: CASSQGAQGATEAFF
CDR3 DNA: TGCGCCAGCAGCCAAGGGGCACAGGGGGCAACTGAAGCTTTCTTT

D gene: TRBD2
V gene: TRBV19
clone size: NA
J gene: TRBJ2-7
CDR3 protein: CASSIVAGGHYEQYF
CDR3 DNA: TGTGCCAGTAGTATAGTAGCGGGGGGGCACTACGAGCAGTACTTC

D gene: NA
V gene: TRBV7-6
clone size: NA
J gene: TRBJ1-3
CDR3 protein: CASSFGAVSGNTIYF
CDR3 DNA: TGTGCCAGCAGCTTTGGGGCGGTCTCTGGAAACACCATATATTTT

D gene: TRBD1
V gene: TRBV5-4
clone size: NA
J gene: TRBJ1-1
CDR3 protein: CASSLSLRQGNNEAFF
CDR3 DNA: TGTGCCAGCAGCTTGTCCCTCCGACAGGGGAATAATGAAGCTTTCTTT

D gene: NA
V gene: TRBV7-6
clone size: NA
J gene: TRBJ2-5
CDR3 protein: CASSLARSSEETQYF
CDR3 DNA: TGTGCCAGCAGCTTAGCGAGAAGTAGCGAAGAGACCCAGTACTTC

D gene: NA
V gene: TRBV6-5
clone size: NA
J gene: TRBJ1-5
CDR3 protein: CASRRRSSNQPQHF
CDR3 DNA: TGTGCCAGCAGACGGCGGAGTAGCAATCAGCCCCAGCATTTT

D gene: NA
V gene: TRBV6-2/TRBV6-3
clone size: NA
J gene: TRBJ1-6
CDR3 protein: CASSDPRGYNSPLHF
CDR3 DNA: TGTGCCAGCAGTGACCCGAGGGGGTATAATTCACCCCTCCACTTT

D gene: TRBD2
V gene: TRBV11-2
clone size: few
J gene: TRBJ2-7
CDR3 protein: CASSWGLAGGRRSYEQYF
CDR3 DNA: TGTGCCAGCAGCTGGGGTCTAGCGGGGGGGCGTAGGTCCTACGAGCAGTACTTC

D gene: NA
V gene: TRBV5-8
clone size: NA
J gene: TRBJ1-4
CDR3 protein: CASRGATNEKLFF
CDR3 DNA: TGTGCCAGCAGAGGGGCAACTAATGAAAAACTGTTTTTT

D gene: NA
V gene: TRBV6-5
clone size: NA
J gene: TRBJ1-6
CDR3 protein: CASSADSLIYSPLHF
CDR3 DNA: TGTGCCAGCAGCGCCGACAGTTTAATATATTCACCCCTCCACTTT

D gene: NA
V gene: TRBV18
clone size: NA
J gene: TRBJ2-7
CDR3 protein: CASSVAGGQYEQYF
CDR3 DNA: TGTGCCAGCTCGGTCGCAGGGGGGCAATACGAGCAGTACTTC

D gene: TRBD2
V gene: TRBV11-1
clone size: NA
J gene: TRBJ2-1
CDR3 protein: CASSLVLLAGGREQFF
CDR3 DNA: TGTGCCAGCAGCTTAGTTTTGCTAGCGGGGGGGCGAGAGCAGTTCTTC

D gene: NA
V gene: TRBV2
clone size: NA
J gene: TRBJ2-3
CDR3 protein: CASGFTADTQYF
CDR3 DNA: TGTGCCAGCGGATTTACAGCAGATACGCAGTATTTT

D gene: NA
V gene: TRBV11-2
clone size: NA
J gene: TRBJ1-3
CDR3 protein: CASSSPGRGNTIYF
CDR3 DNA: TGTGCCAGCAGCTCCCCGGGGAGGGGAAACACCATATATTTT

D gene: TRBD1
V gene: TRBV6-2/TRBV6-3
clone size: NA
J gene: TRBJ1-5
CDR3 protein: CASSPPPQGARKQPQHF
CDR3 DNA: TGTGCCAGCAGTCCCCCCCCACAGGGGGCGCGAAAACAGCCCCAGCATTTT

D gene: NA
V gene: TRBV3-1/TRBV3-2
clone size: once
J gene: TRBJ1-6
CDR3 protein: CASRPGGNSPLHF
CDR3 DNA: TGTGCCAGCCGACCCGGAGGGAATTCACCCCTCCACTTT

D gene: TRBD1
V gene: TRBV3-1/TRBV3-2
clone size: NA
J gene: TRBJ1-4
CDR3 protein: CASSRRGRDSNEKLFF
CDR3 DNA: TGTGCCAGCAGCCGCAGAGGAAGGGACAGCAATGAAAAACTGTTTTTT

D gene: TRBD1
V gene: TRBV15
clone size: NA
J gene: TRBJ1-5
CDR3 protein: CATSRDRDRAQPQHF
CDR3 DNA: TGTGCCACCAGCAGAGATAGAGACAGGGCTCAGCCCCAGCATTTT

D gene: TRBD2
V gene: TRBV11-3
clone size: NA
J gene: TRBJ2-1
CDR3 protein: CASSLDWGGEQFF
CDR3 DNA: TGTGCCAGCAGCTTAGACTGGGGGGGGGAGCAGTTCTTC

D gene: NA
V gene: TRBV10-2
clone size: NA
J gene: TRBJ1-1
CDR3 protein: CASGSYNTEAFF
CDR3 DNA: TGCGCCAGCGGCTCGTATAACACTGAAGCTTTCTTT

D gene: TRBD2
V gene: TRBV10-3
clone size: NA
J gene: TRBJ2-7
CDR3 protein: CAIRSGTSGGYEQYF
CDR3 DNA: TGTGCCATCAGATCCGGGACTAGCGGGGGTTACGAGCAGTACTTC

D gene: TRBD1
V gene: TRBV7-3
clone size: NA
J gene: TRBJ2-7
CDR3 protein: CASSPHQGAYEQYF
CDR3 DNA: TGTGCCAGCAGCCCCCACCAGGGGGCCTACGAGCAGTACTTC

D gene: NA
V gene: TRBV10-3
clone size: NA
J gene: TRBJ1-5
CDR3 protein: CAISEGAGLSNQPQHF
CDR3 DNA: TGTGCCATCAGTGAAGGGGCAGGTCTTAGCAATCAGCCCCAGCATTTT

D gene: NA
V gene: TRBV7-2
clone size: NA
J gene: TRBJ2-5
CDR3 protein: CASRSGPITGETQYF
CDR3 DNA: TGTGCCAGCAGGAGCGGACCCATAACTGGGGAGACCCAGTACTTC

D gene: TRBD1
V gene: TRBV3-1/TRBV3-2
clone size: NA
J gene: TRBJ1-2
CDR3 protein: CASSRPGGMGYTF
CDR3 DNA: TGTGCCAGCAGCCGACCAGGGGGAATGGGCTACACCTTC

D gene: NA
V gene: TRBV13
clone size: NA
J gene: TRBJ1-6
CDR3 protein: CASSLETGTFYNSPLHF
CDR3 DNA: TGTGCCAGCAGCTTAGAGACAGGAACTTTCTATAATTCACCCCTCCACTTT

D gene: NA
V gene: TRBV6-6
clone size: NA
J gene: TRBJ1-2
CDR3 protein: CASSRKDRNYGYTF
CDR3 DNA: TGTGCCAGCAGCCGCAAAGACAGGAACTATGGCTACACCTTC

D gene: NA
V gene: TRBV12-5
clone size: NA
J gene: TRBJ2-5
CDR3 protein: CASGLRSALGQETQYF
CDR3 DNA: TGTGCTAGTGGTTTGCGTAGCGCCCTGGGCCAAGAGACCCAGTACTTC

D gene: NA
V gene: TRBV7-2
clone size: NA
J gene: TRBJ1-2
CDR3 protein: CATETGNLANYGYTF
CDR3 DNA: TGTGCCACCGAGACAGGAAATCTGGCTAACTATGGCTACACCTTC

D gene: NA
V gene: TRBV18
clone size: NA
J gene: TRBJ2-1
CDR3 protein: CASSPPERTGFGYEQFF
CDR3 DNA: TGTGCCAGCTCACCACCGGAGCGTACAGGGTTTGGGTATGAGCAGTTCTTC

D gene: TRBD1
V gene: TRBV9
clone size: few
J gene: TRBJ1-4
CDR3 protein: CASSVAGGEDRGKFGEKLFF
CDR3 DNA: TGTGCCAGCAGCGTAGCTGGTGGGGAGGACAGGGGAAAGTTTGGTGAAAAACTGTTTTTT

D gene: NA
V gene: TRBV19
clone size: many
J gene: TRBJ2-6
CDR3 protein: CASRIDRIISGANVLTF
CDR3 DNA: TGTGCCAGTCGCATCGACAGGATTATATCTGGGGCCAACGTCCTGACTTTC

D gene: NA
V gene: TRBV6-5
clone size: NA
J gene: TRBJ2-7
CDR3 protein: CASSSSYIGEQYF
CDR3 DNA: TGTGCCAGCAGTTCCTCCTATATCGGCGAGCAGTACTTC

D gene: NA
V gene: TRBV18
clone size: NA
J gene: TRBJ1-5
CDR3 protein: CASSPRGDNQPQHF
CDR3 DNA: TGTGCCAGCTCACCACGGGGAGACAATCAGCCCCAGCATTTT

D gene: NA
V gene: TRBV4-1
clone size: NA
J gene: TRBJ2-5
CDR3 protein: CASSQVQGTNQETQYF
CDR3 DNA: TGCGCCAGCAGCCAAGTCCAGGGGACTAACCAAGAGACCCAGTACTTC

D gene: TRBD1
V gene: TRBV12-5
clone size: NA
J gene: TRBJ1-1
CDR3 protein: CASGWPGGANTEAFF
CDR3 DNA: TGTGCTAGTGGCTGGCCAGGGGGTGCGAACACTGAAGCTTTCTTT

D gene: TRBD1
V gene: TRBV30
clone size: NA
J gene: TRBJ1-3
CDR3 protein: CAWRKGAGGNTIYF
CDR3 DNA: TGTGCCTGGAGGAAGGGGGCGGGAGGAAACACCATATATTTT

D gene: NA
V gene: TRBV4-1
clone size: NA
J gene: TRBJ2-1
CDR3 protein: CASSFDPRQVYNEQFF
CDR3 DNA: TGCGCCAGCAGCTTCGATCCGAGACAGGTCTACAATGAGCAGTTCTTC

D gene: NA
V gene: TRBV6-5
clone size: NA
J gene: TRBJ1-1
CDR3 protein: CASRKEGGFGTEAFF
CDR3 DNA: TGTGCCAGCAGGAAGGAGGGGGGGTTCGGCACTGAAGCTTTCTTT

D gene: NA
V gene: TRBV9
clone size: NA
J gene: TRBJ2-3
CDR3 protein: CASSVGLGDTDTQYF
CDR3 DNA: TGTGCCAGCAGCGTAGGCCTAGGGGACACAGATACGCAGTATTTT

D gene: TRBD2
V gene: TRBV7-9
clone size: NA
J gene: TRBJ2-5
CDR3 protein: CASSSPGGMVETQYF
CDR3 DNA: TGTGCCAGCAGTTCCCCGGGGGGAATGGTAGAGACCCAGTACTTC

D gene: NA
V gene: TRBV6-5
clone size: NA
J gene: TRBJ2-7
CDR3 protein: CASRGTGYEQYF
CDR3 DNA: TGTGCCAGCCGGGGAACGGGCTACGAGCAGTACTTC

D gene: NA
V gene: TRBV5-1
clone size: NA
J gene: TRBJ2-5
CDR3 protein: CASSLAGTRETQYF
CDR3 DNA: TGCGCCAGCAGCTTGGCGGGGACACGAGAGACCCAGTACTTC

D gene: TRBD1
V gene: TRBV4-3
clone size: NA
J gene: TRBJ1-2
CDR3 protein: CASSHGQGSNYGYTF
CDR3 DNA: TGCGCCAGCAGCCATGGACAGGGATCGAACTATGGCTACACCTTC

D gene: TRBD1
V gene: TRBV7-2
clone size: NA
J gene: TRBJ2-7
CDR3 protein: CASSSLDRVGHEQYF
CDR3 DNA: TGTGCCAGCAGCTCCTTGGACAGGGTGGGGCACGAGCAGTACTTC

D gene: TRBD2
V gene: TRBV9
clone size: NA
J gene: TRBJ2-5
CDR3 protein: CASSATSGGAYETQYF
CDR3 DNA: TGTGCCAGCAGCGCGACTAGCGGGGGGGCCTATGAGACCCAGTACTTC

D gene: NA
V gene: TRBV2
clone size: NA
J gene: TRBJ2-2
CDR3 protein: CASTVRQGGTGELFF
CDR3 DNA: TGTGCCAGCACCGTCAGGCAGGGTGGCACCGGGGAGCTGTTTTTT

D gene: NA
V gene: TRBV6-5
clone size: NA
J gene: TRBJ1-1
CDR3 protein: CASSSYTEAFF
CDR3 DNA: TGTGCCAGCAGTTCATACACTGAAGCTTTCTTT

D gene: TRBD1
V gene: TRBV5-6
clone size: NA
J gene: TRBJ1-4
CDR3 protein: CASSIRTGGREKLFF
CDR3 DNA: TGTGCCAGCAGCATTCGGACAGGGGGAAGAGAAAAACTGTTTTTT

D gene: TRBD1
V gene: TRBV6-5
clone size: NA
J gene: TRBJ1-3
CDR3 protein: CASRNRGLGDTIYF
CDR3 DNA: TGTGCCAGCAGGAACAGGGGGCTGGGAGACACCATATATTTT

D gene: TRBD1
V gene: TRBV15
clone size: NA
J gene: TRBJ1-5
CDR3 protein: CATSRDLTGQHFSNQPQHF
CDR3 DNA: TGTGCCACCAGCAGAGATCTTACGGGACAGCACTTTAGCAATCAGCCCCAGCATTTT